There are a few counts of the clone carrying this T cell receptor beta chain. No antigen is known for it. This sample is part of a study of T-cell reconstitution after alpha-beta-depleted transplantation in children. This sample's TCRbeta library carried unique molecular identifier barcodes. Each CDR3 protein is one row after TCRdb ran MiXCR on the PCR reads. This table holds roughly 82,000 distinct CDR3 sequences, 13% to 15% found once. Study findings and constraints: The study reportedly traced alpha-beta T cells about two months after transplant to several hundred expanded graft clones.

This CDR3 has 16 amino acids. Trimming left V 0 bases short and J 1 base short, with 10 bases between. Germline V CDR1 and CDR2: SGHRS, YFSETQ. The chain links TRBV5-1 to TRBJ2-2; D may be TRBD1 (5 bases). Specimen: PBMCs, mostly from graft donor cells, collected 180 days after TCRalphabeta/CD19-depleted stem cell transplant. The receptor was derived from a male patient aged 2-10 years who had a stem cell transplant for acute lymphoblastic leukemia, so the T cells may come from the graft donor. CDR3 DNA sequence: TGCGCCAGCAGCTTGGTTCAGGGCTTGAACACCGGGGAGCTGTTTTTT. Protein: CASSLVQGLNTGELFF.